Listed below are T cell receptor beta chains from one sample, sequenced in a study of Ad26.COV2.S vaccination and SARS-CoV-2 variants. Profiled with immunoSEQ multiplex PCR; TCRdb holds only in-frame clones, not every one. In the table there are under 500,000 clones, around 93% of which are singletons. Sequenced material: peripheral blood, taken in a trial of Ad26.COV2.S vaccine versus placebo. The receptors here all came from a person aged 18-65 years who received the Ad26.COV2.S COVID-19 vaccine or a placebo. The CDR3 runs from the conserved cysteine through the conserved F or W. The D gene is left open where the match is weak. The size of a clone is reported for some rows only, either as once, few or many, or as a class for expanded clones.

v_gene	d_gene	abundance	j_gene	CDR3aa	CDR3nt
TRBV30	.	.	TRBJ2-1	CAWTVPYNEQFF	TGTGCCTGGACTGTTCCGTACAATGAGCAGTTCTTC
TRBV28	.	.	TRBJ2-3	CASSLGQHTDTQYF	TGTGCCAGCAGTTTAGGGCAGCACACAGATACGCAGTATTTT
TRBV9	TRBD2	.	TRBJ2-1	CASSADSGGLGNEQFF	TGTGCCAGCAGCGCAGATAGCGGGGGCCTTGGGAATGAGCAGTTCTTC
TRBV2	TRBD1	.	TRBJ1-5	CASRERTGRNQPQHF	TGTGCCAGCAGAGAGCGGACAGGAAGAAATCAGCCCCAGCATTTT
TRBV12-5	.	.	TRBJ2-3	CASSVTSTDTQYF	TGTGCTAGTTCTGTTACTAGCACAGATACGCAGTATTTT
TRBV11-2	.	.	TRBJ2-5	CASSLGGAQETQYF	TGTGCCAGCAGCCTAGGGGGGGCTCAAGAGACCCAGTACTTC
TRBV6-5	TRBD1	.	TRBJ1-4	CASTRQGAEGEKLFF	TGTGCCAGCACCCGACAGGGGGCTGAGGGTGAAAAACTGTTTTTT
TRBV19	.	.	TRBJ1-3	CASSIGGASGNTIYF	TGTGCCAGTAGTATTGGGGGCGCTTCTGGAAACACCATATATTTT
TRBV27	.	.	TRBJ2-2	CASSLLGGAHTMNTGELFF	TGTGCCAGCAGTCTCCTCGGCGGGGCACACACGATGAACACCGGGGAGCTGTTTTTT
TRBV9	.	few	TRBJ1-6	CASSVGGTGSPLHF	TGTGCCAGCAGCGTAGGAGGGACGGGGTCACCCCTCCACTTT
TRBV5-6	TRBD2	.	TRBJ2-2	CASSLLGRDHTGELFF	TGTGCCAGCAGCTTGTTGGGGAGGGACCACACCGGGGAGCTGTTTTTT
TRBV11-3	.	.	TRBJ2-2	CASSLESTGELFF	TGTGCCAGCAGCTTGGAAAGTACCGGGGAGCTGTTTTTT
TRBV7-2	TRBD2	.	TRBJ2-5	CASSSPTGTSGFQETQYF	TGTGCCAGCAGTTCCCCCACCGGGACTAGCGGATTCCAAGAGACCCAGTACTTC
TRBV28	TRBD2	.	TRBJ2-7	CASSDGAAIASGGNEQYF	TGTGCCAGCTCGGACGGGGCAGCGATTGCTTCGGGGGGAAACGAGCAGTACTTC
TRBV4-1	.	.	TRBJ1-1	CASSIDGGFTEAFF	TGCGCCAGCAGCATTGACGGGGGATTTACTGAAGCTTTCTTT
TRBV5-6	TRBD1	.	TRBJ2-5	CASSSVGVWGTDQETQYF	TGTGCCAGCAGCTCGGTTGGAGTGTGGGGGACAGATCAAGAGACCCAGTACTTC
TRBV7-6	.	.	TRBJ1-1	CASSLTLGTEAFF	TGTGCCAGCAGCTTAACCTTGGGCACTGAAGCTTTCTTT
TRBV19	.	.	TRBJ2-3	CASSGVPSTDTQYF	TGTGCCAGTAGCGGAGTACCTAGCACAGATACGCAGTATTTT
TRBV7-2	.	.	TRBJ1-2	CASSLYTQGFNYGYTF	TGTGCCAGCAGCTTATACACACAGGGATTTAACTATGGCTACACCTTC
TRBV18	TRBD1	.	TRBJ2-5	CASSPNQGDETQYF	TGTGCCAGCTCACCAAACCAGGGGGATGAGACCCAGTACTTC
TRBV5-6	.	.	TRBJ2-7	CASSLVTPALIF	TGTGCCAGCAGCTTGGTAACACCCGCCCTAATTTTC
TRBV6-5	TRBD1	.	TRBJ2-7	CASSYTSGTGYEQYF	TGTGCCAGCAGTTACACATCAGGGACAGGCTACGAGCAGTACTTC
TRBV15	TRBD1	.	TRBJ2-5	CATSGQGRETQYF	TGTGCCACCAGCGGACAGGGCCGAGAGACCCAGTACTTC
TRBV27	TRBD2	once	TRBJ2-3	CASSGYSGGSGTDTQYF	TGTGCCAGCAGTGGGTATAGCGGGGGAAGTGGCACAGATACGCAGTATTTT
TRBV5-4	.	.	TRBJ2-7	CASSFKGRLNEQYF	TGTGCCAGCAGCTTTAAGGGACGGCTTAACGAGCAGTACTTC
TRBV7-6	TRBD1	.	TRBJ1-1	CASSPGQANTEAFF	TGTGCCAGCAGCCCGGGACAGGCTAACACTGAAGCTTTCTTT
TRBV25-1	TRBD2	few	TRBJ2-2	CASEGGRGTGELFF	TGTGCCAGCGAGGGAGGGCGAGGCACCGGGGAGCTGTTTTTT
TRBV11-2	.	.	TRBJ2-1	CATRGGLSLYNEQFF	TGTGCCACCCGCGGGGGCCTTTCCCTTTACAATGAGCAGTTCTTC
TRBV4-3	.	few	TRBJ1-3	CASSQDSSGNTIYF	TGCGCCAGCAGCCAAGACAGCTCTGGAAACACCATATATTTT
TRBV5-6	TRBD2	.	TRBJ2-2	CASSFFGGSNTGELFF	TGTGCCAGCAGCTTTTTCGGGGGGTCGAACACCGGGGAGCTGTTTTTT
TRBV6-5	.	.	TRBJ1-2	CASSYRREDGYTF	TGTGCCAGCAGTTATAGGAGGGAAGATGGCTACACCTTC
TRBV29-1	.	.	TRBJ2-2	CSVEGGQVNTGELFF	TGCAGCGTTGAAGGGGGGCAGGTTAACACCGGGGAGCTGTTTTTT
TRBV5-1	.	few	TRBJ2-7	CASSLDGVGTEQYF	TGCGCCAGCAGCTTGGACGGCGTAGGGACCGAGCAGTACTTC
TRBV5-4	.	once	TRBJ1-1	CASTRTLVGNTEAFF	TGTGCCAGCACCCGAACCTTAGTGGGGAACACTGAAGCTTTCTTT
TRBV4-3	TRBD1	.	TRBJ2-7	CASSPGTVNEQYF	TGCGCCAGCAGTCCCGGGACAGTAAACGAGCAGTACTTC
TRBV7-4	TRBD1	.	TRBJ1-6	CASSLSQGANSPLHF	TGTGCCAGCAGCTTATCACAGGGGGCCAATTCACCCCTCCACTTT
TRBV10-3	TRBD2	.	TRBJ2-5	CAMRGGSEETQYF	TGTGCCATGCGGGGGGGCTCAGAAGAGACCCAGTACTTC
TRBV7-2	TRBD2	few	TRBJ2-5	CASSRVRGGGGETQYF	TGTGCCAGCAGCCGGGTGCGCGGGGGGGGCGGAGAGACCCAGTACTTC
TRBV3-1/TRBV3-2	TRBD2	.	TRBJ2-5	CASSQDLSGGAGETQYF	TGTGCCAGCAGCCAAGATCTTAGCGGGGGGGCCGGGGAGACCCAGTACTTC
TRBV5-1	.	once	TRBJ1-6	CASSPGTQDNSPLHF	TGCGCCAGCAGCCCCGGGACACAGGATAATTCACCCCTCCACTTT
TRBV7-2	.	.	TRBJ1-6	CASSSPSGRSPLHF	TGTGCCAGCAGCTCCCCGTCGGGGCGTTCACCCCTCCACTTT
TRBV5-5	TRBD1	.	TRBJ2-7	CASSLGQGLSYEQYF	TGTGCCAGCAGCTTGGGACAGGGTCTCTCCTACGAGCAGTACTTC
TRBV5-1	TRBD2	.	TRBJ2-3	CASRMIAGGSTDTQYF	TGCGCCAGCAGAATGATAGCGGGGGGGAGCACAGATACGCAGTATTTT
TRBV27	TRBD1	.	TRBJ2-1	CASSLRTGGAWDEQFF	TGTGCCAGCAGTTTAAGGACAGGGGGCGCCTGGGATGAGCAGTTCTTC